The following is a T cell receptor beta chain sequence with its context. It lacks a known antigen. It has no much larger one-base neighbor in the sample; base qualities were not kept. CDR1 and CDR2 are read off the germline V gene as MNHNS and SASEGT. From the cysteine through the phenylalanine, the CDR3 covers 12 amino acids. Only CDR3 DNA remains: 36 bases, in frame from the first base. V loses 10 bases, J loses 2 bases, and the germline ends lie 11 bases apart. These data originate in a study of T cell repertoires in cytomegalovirus infection (dated by TCRdb to about 2019). Background on the whole study: The peptide stimulations were aimed at well-studied HLA-B-restricted epitopes as well as recently identified HLA-C-restricted CMV epitopes, whose presentation resists viral immunomodulation. Donor HLA type was relevant to the analysis, as public TCR beta signatures indicated carriage of CMV infection together with the matching HLA type.

The instrument given in TCRdb is Illumina HiSeq 1500. TCRdb handled the public reads itself, with Q25 trimming in fastp and clone calling in MiXCR, and kept productive beta chains. Entries are consolidated by CDR3 protein sequence, retaining the most common genes and DNA. The sample has some 900,000 distinct CDR3 sequences on record, over 25% of them singletons. The ten largest clones capture 9.5% to 15% of the sample. What the work shows at the level of the full study, not this receptor alone: In both this cohort and an independent roughly 360-donor cohort, the cumulative frequency of public TCR beta family members distinguished carriers of CMV infection plus the relevant HLA type. The ex vivo response was dominated by HLA-C-restricted CMV-specific TCR beta clonotypes, which also provided the single most frequent clonotype in two of eight donors.

Interpreted using the paper, the treatment or condition label stands for: in vitro stimulation with specific CMV peptide epitopes to enrich CMV-specific T cells. The sample was cultured CD8+ T cells from PBMCs, taken from culture after CMV antigen stimulation. This receptor was identified in a human donor in good health (CMV status not recorded). Some clones in this sample may be carry-over from other donors' samples. The chain joins TRBV6-1 to TRBJ1-1; the D gene is not confidently resolved. The CDR3 in this case is CAIRGLNTEAFF. In nucleotides, the sequence is TGTGCCATCAGAGGGCTAAACACTGAAGCTTTCTTT.